Given below is one T cell receptor beta chain in context. This entry belongs to a study of blood T cell repertoires in COVID-19. The V gene's germline CDR1 is SGHRS and CDR2 YFSETQ. The CDR3 is 14 residues long. Trimming removed 2 bases from V and 3 bases from J; junction bases left unmatched: 4. Sequenced by immunoSEQ multiplex PCR; TCRdb stores in-frame clones only, minus some. The data hold 170,000 or so clones, with about 86% observed a single time. The chain is built from TRBV5-1 and TRBJ2-5; the match to TRBD1 covers 7 bases. Sequencing used peripheral blood. The clonotype comes from a man aged 50-59 years with active or convalescent COVID-19. The CDR3 coding sequence is TGCGCCAGCAGCTTCTTAACAGGGGAAGAGACCCAGTACTTC. Protein: CASSFLTGEETQYF. The variable domain in full, completed from reference TRBV5-1 and TRBJ2-5, reads KAGVTQTPRYLIKTRGQQVTLSCSPISGHRSVSWYQQTPGQGLQFLFEYFSETQRNKGNFPGRFSGRQFSNSRSEMNVSTLELGDSALYLCASSFLTGEETQYFGPGTRLLVL.